This T cell receptor (beta chain) emerged from a study of blood T cell repertoires in COVID-19. Data came from immunoSEQ multiplex PCR; TCRdb stores just in-frame clones and leaves some out. The sample includes more than 200,000 clones, around 90% of them seen just once. Sequencing was done on a sample of peripheral blood. The receptor was derived from a man under 40 with COVID-19, enrolled during active disease.

The chain's CDR3 is CASSLRTGSYQPQHF. For the CDR3, the DNA is TGTGCCAGCAGTTTGAGAACAGGGTCGTATCAGCCCCAGCATTTT. This chain joins TRBV27 and TRBJ1-5; perhaps TRBD1 as D (6 bases). Trimming took 3 bases from V and 5 from J, leaving 14 bases between them. The germline gives CDR1 MNHEY, CDR2 SMNVEV (reference sequence). The CDR3 covers 15 residues.